The sequence of this T cell receptor beta chain was determined in a study of T cell responses to AZD1222 COVID-19 vaccine. Findings and limits, study-wide: Reports indicate that nearly half of spike-specific TCRs are directed at unmutated variant regions.

Some clones are missing from TCRdb's copy, which holds only in-frame ones; the method was immunoSEQ multiplex PCR. The sample yields about 140,000 clones, 90% to 95% seen once. For this clone: What it recognizes is unknown.

There are 14 residues in the CDR3. V was cut by 2 bases and J by 3 bases, with 7 bases left in between. Germline V gene sequence: CDR1 KGHSH, CDR2 LQKENI. This material consisted of peripheral blood, taken 28 days after the second AZD1222 dose. The clonotype comes from an adult who received the AZD1222 COVID-19 vaccine. The chain recombines TRBV18 with TRBJ1-4; D is ambiguous. The CDR3 here is CASSPDGPNEKLFF. For the CDR3, the DNA is TGTGCCAGCTCACCAGATGGACCTAATGAAAAACTGTTTTTT.